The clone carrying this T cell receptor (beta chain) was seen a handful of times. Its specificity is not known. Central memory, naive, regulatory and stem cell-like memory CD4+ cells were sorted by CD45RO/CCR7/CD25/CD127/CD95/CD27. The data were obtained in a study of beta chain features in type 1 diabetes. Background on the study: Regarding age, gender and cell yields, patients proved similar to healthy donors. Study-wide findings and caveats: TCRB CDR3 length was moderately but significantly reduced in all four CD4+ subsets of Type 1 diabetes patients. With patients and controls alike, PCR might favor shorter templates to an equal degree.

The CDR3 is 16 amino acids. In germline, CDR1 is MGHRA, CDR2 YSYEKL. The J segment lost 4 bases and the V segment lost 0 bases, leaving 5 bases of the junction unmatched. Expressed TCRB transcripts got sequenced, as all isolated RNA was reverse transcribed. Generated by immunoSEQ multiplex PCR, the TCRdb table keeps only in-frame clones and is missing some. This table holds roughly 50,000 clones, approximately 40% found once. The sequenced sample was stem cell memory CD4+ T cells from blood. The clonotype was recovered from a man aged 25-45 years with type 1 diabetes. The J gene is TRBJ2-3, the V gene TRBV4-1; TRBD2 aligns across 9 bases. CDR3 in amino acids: CASSQEGGRGADTQYF. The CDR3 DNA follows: TGCGCCAGCAGCCAAGAAGGCGGGAGGGGTGCAGATACGCAGTATTTT.